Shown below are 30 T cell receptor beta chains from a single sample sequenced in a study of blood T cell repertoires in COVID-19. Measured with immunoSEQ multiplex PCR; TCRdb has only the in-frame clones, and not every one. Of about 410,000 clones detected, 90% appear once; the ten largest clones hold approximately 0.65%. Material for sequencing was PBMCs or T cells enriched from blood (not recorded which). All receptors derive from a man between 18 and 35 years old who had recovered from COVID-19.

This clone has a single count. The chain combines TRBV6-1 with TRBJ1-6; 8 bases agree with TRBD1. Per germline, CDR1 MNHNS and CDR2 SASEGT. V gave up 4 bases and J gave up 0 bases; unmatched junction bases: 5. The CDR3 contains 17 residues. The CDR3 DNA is TGTGCCAGCAGTGTACGGGACAGGAGCTCCTATAATTCACCCCTCCACTTT. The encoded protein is CASSVRDRSSYNSPLHF.

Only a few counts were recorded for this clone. The CDR3 bases are TGTGCCAGCAGTATTCAGGCACTCTATGGCTACACCTTC. Translated, it gives CASSIQALYGYTF. This chain connects TRBV5-8 to TRBJ1-2; D gene ambiguous. Trimming removed 5 bases at V and 4 bases at J, with 12 bases between. Per germline, CDR1 SGHTS and CDR2 YDEGEE. The CDR3 is 13 residues long.

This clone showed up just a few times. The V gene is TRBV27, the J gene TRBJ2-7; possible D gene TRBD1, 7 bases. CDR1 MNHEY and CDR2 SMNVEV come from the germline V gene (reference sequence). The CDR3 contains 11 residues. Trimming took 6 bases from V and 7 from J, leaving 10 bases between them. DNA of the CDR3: TGTGCCAGCAGGACAGGGAGGGAGCAGTACTTC. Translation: CASRTGREQYF.

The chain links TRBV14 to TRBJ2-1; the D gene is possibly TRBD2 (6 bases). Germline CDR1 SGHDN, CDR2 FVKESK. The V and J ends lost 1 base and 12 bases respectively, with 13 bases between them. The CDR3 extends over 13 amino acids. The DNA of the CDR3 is TGTGCCAGCAGCCAAGGTAGGAGCGGGCCGCAGTTCTTC. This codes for CASSQGRSGPQFF.

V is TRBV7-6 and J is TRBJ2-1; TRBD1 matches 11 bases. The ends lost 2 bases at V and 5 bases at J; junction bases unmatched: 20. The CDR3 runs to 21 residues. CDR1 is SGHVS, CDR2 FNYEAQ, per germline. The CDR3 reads CASSLPTGQGASSGQDNEQFF. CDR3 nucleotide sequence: TGTGCCAGCAGCTTACCTACCGGACAGGGGGCGTCTAGCGGACAAGACAATGAGCAGTTCTTC. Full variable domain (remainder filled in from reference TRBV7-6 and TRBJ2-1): GAGVSQSPRYKVTKRGQDVALRCDPISGHVSLYWYRQALGQGPEFLTYFNYEAQQDKSGLPNDRFSAERPEGSISTLTIQRTEQRDSAMYRCASSLPTGQGASSGQDNEQFFGPGTRLTVL.

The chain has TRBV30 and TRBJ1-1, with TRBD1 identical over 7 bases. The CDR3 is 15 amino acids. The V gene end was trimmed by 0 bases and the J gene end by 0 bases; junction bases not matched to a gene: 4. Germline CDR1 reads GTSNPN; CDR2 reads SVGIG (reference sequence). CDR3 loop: CAWSVRGTVNTEAFF. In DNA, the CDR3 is TGTGCCTGGAGTGTACGGGGGACAGTGAACACTGAAGCTTTCTTT.

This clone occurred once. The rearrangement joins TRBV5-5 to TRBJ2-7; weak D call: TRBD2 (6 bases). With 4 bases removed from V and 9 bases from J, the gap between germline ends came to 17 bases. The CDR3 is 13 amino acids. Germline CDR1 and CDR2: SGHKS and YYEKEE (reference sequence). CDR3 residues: CASSAGGLLGQYF. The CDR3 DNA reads TGTGCCAGCAGCGCCGGGGGACTTCTCGGGCAGTACTTC.

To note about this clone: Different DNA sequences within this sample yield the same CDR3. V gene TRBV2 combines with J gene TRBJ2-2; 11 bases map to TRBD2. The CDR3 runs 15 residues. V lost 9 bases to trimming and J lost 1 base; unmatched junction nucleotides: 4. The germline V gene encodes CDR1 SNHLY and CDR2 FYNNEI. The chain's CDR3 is CASSGTSGNTGELFF. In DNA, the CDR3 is TGTGCCAGTTCCGGGACTAGCGGGAACACCGGGGAGCTGTTTTTT. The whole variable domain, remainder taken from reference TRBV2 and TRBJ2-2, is EPEVTQTPSHQVTQMGQEVILRCVPISNHLYFYWYRQILGQKVEFLVSFYNNEISEKSEIFDDQFSVERPDGSNFTLKIRSTKLEDSAMYFCASSGTSGNTGELFFGEGSRLTVL.

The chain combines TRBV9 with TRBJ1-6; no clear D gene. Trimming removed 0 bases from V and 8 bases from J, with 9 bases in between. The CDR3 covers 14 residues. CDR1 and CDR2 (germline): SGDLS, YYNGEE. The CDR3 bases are TGTGCCAGCAGCGTAGTGGGAGGGCATTCACCCCTCCACTTT. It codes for CASSVVGGHSPLHF.

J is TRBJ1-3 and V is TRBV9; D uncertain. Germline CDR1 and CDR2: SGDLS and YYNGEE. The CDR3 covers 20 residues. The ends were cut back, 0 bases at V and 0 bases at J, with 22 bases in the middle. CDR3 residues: CASSVDPRLGQVYSGNTIYF. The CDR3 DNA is TGTGCCAGCAGCGTAGATCCCCGTCTTGGGCAGGTCTACTCTGGAAACACCATATATTTT.

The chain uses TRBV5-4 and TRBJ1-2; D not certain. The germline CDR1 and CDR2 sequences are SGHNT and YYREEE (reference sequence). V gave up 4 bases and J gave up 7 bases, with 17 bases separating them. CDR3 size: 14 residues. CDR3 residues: CASSAEYGLRGYTF. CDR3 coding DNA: TGTGCCAGCAGCGCCGAGTACGGTTTGCGTGGCTACACCTTC.

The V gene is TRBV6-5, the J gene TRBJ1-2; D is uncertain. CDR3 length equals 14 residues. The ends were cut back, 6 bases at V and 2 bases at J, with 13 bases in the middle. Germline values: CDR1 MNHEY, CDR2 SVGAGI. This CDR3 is CASSRGQLNYGYTF. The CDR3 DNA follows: TGTGCCAGCAGCCGTGGGCAGTTGAACTATGGCTACACCTTC.

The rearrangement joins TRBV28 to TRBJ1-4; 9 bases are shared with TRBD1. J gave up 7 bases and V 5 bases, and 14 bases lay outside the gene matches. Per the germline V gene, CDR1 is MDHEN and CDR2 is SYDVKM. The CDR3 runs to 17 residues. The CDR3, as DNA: TGTGCCAGCAGTCCCATCCGGGGGACAGGGAGTAGTGAAAAACTGTTTTTT. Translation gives CASSPIRGTGSSEKLFF. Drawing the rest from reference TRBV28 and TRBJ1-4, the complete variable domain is DVKVTQSSRYLVKRTGEKVFLECVQDMDHENMFWYRQDPGLGLRLIYFSYDVKMKEKGDIPEGYSVSREKKERFSLILESASTNQTSMYLCASSPIRGTGSSEKLFFGSGTQLSVL.

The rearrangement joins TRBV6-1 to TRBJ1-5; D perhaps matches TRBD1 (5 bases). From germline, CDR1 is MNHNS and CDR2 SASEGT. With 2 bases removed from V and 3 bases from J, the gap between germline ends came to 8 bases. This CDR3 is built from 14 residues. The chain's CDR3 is CASSERQINQPQHF. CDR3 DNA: TGTGCCAGCAGTGAAAGACAGATCAATCAGCCCCAGCATTTT.

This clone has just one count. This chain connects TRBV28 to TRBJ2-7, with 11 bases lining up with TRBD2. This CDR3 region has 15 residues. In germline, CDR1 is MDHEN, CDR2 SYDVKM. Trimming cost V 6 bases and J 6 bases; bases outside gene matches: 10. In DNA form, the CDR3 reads TGTGCCAGCAGCCCTCTAAGTCTAGCGGGAGGCGAGCAGTACTTC. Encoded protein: CASSPLSLAGGEQYF.

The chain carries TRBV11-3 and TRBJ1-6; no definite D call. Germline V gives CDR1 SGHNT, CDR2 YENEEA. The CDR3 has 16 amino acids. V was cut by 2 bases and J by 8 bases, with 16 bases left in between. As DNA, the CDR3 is TGTGCCAGCAGCTTATTTGCGGGAGTGGGAGATTCACCCCTCCACTTT. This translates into CASSLFAGVGDSPLHF. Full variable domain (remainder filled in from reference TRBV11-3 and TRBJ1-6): EAGVVQSPRYKIIEKKQPVAFWCNPISGHNTLYWYLQNLGQGPELLIRYENEEAVDDSQLPKDRFSAERLKGVDSTLKIQPAELGDSAVYLCASSLFAGVGDSPLHFGNGTRLTVT.

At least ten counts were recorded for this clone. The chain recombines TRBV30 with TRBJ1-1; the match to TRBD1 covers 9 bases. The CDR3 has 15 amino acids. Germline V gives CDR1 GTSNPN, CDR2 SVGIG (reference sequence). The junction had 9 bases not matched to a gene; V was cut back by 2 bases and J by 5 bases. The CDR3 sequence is CAWSFTGGAGTEAFF. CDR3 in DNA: TGTGCCTGGAGTTTTACAGGGGGCGCGGGGACTGAAGCTTTCTTT.

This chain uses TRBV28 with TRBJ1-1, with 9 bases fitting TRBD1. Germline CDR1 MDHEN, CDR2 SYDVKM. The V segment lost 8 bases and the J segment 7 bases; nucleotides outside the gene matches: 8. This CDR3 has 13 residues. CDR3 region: CASSTGGRGEAFF. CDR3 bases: TGTGCCAGCTCGACAGGGGGTCGGGGTGAAGCTTTCTTT.

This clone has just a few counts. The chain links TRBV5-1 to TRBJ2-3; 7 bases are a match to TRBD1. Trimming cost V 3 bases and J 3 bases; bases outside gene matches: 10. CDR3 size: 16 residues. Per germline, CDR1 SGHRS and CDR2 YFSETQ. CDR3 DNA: TGCGCCAGCAGCTGGGGTTACTTACAGGGGACAGATACGCAGTATTTT. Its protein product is CASSWGYLQGTDTQYF. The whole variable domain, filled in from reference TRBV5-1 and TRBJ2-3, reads KAGVTQTPRYLIKTRGQQVTLSCSPISGHRSVSWYQQTPGQGLQFLFEYFSETQRNKGNFPGRFSGRQFSNSRSEMNVSTLELGDSALYLCASSWGYLQGTDTQYFGPGTRLTVL.

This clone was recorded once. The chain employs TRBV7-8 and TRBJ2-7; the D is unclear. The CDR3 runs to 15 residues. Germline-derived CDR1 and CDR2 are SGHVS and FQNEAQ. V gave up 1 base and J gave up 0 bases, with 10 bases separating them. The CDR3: CASSLVLRSSYEQYF. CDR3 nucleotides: TGTGCCAGCAGCTTAGTTCTGAGGAGCTCCTACGAGCAGTACTTC.

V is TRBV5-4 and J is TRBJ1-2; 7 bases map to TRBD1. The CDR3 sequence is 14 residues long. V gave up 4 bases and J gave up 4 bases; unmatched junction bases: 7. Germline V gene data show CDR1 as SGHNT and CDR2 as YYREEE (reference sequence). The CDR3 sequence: CASSETGIGYGYTF. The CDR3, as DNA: TGTGCCAGCAGCGAGACAGGGATCGGCTATGGCTACACCTTC.

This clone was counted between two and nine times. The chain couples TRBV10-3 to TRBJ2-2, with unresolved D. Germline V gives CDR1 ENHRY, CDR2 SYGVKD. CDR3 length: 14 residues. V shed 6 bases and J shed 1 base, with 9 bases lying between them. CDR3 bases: TGTGCCATCAGGGCTGGCGGGAACACCGGGGAGCTGTTTTTT. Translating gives CAIRAGGNTGELFF.

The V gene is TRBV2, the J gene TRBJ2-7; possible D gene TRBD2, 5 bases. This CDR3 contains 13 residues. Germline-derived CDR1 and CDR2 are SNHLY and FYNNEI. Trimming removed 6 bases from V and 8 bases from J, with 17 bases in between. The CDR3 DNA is TGTGCCAGCAGACACGAGACGGGAAAAAAGCAGTACTTC. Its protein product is CASRHETGKKQYF. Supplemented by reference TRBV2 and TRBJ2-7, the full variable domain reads EPEVTQTPSHQVTQMGQEVILRCVPISNHLYFYWYRQILGQKVEFLVSFYNNEISEKSEIFDDQFSVERPDGSNFTLKIRSTKLEDSAMYFCASRHETGKKQYFGPGTRLTVT.

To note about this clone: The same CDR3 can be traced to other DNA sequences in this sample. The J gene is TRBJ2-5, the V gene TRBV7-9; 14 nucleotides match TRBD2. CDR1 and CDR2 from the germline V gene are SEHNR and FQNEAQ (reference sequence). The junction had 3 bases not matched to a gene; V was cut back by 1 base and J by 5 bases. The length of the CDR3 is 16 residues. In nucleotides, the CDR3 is TGTGCCAGCAGCTTAGGACTAGCGGGGGGGCAGGAGACCCAGTACTTC. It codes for CASSLGLAGGQETQYF.

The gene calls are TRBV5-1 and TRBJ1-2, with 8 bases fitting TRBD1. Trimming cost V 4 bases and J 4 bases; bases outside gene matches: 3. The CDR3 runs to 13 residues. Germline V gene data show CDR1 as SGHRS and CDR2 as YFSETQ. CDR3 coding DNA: TGCGCCAGCAGCATGGGACAGGTCTATGGCTACACCTTC. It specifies CASSMGQVYGYTF.

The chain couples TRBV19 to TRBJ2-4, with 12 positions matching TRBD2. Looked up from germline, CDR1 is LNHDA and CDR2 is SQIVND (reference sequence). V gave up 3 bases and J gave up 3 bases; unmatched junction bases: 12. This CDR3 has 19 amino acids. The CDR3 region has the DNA TGTGCCAGTAGTATTGCCGGGACTAGCGGGCCAAAATACAAAAACATTCAGTACTTC. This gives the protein CASSIAGTSGPKYKNIQYF.

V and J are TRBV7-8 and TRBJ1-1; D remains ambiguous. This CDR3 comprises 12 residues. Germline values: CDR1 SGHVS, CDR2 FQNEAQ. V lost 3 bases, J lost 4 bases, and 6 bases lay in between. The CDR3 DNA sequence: TGTGCCAGCAGCTTCGGGGTCACTGAAGCTTTCTTT. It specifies CASSFGVTEAFF.

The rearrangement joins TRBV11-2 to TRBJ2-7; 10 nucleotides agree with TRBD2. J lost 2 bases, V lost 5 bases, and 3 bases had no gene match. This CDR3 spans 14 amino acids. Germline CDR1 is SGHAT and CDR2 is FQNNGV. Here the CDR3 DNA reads TGTGCCAGCAGCCTCGGACTAGCGGCCTACGAGCAGTACTTC. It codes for CASSLGLAAYEQYF.

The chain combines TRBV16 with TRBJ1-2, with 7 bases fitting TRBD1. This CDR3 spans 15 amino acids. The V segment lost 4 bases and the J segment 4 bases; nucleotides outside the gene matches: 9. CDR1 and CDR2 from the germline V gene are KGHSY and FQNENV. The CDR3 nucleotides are TGTGCCAGCAGCCGCGCGCGACAGGGAGGCTATGGCTACACCTTC. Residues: CASSRARQGGYGYTF.

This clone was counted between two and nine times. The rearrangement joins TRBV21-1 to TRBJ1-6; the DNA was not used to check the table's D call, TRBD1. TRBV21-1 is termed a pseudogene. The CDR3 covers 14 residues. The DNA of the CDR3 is TGTGCCAGCAATCGGACAGTGTATAATTCACCCCTCCACTTT. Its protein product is CASNRTVYNSPLHF.